These T cell receptor beta chains were read from a single sample in a study of T-cell reconstitution after alpha-beta-depleted transplantation in children. TCRdb re-called the PCR reads with MiXCR, one entry per CDR3 protein. The sample yields 140,000 to 150,000 distinct CDR3 sequences, about 9% seen once. The source was PBMCs, mostly from graft donor cells, collected 180 days after TCRalphabeta/CD19-depleted stem cell transplant. The receptors derive from a female patient aged 2-9 years who had a stem cell transplant for congenital amegakaryocytic thrombocytopenia, so the T cells may come from the graft donor. The CDR3 runs from the conserved cysteine through the conserved F or W. The D gene is left open where the match is weak. The size field is filled for only some rows; it gives once, few, many or a size class.

TRBV20-1,many,.,TRBJ2-1,TGCAGTGCTAGAGAGGGGGTATCCTACAATGAGCAGTTCTTC,CSAREGVSYNEQFF
TRBV20-1,few,TRBD2,TRBJ2-5,TGCAGTGCTAGGGGCGGGAGCACCGAAGAGACCCAGTACTTC,CSARGGSTEETQYF
TRBV12-3/TRBV12-4,many,TRBD1,TRBJ2-7,TGTGCCAGCAGCCCAACTAGCCGGACAGGGTCCTCCTACGAGCAGTACTTC,CASSPTSRTGSSYEQYF
TRBV9,many,.,TRBJ2-3,TGTGCCAGCAGCGTAGGAGGAGGTCTACAAGTGGATACGCAGTATTTT,CASSVGGGLQVDTQYF
TRBV9,.,.,TRBJ1-5,TGTGCCAGCAGCCTGAGTGGTCTTCTCGGGCAGCCCCAGCATTTT,CASSLSGLLGQPQHF
TRBV27,few,TRBD2,TRBJ2-7,TGTGCCAGCAGTTTAACCAAGGGACTAGTTACCTACGAGCAGTACTTC,CASSLTKGLVTYEQYF
TRBV18,.,TRBD1,TRBJ2-7,TGTGCCAGCTCACCACCTAGGACAGGCTCCTACGAGCAGTACTTC,CASSPPRTGSYEQYF
TRBV20-1,many,.,TRBJ1-3,TGCAGTGCTAGGGTGCCGGGCGCGGGAAACACCATATATTTT,CSARVPGAGNTIYF
TRBV20-1,many,.,TRBJ2-1,TGCAGTCCCCTCTACTACAGGGACAATGAGCAGTTCTTC,CSPLYYRDNEQFF
TRBV20-1,few,TRBD1,TRBJ1-5,TGCAGTGCCCACAGGGGTTATAGCAATCAGCCCCAGCATTTT,CSAHRGYSNQPQHF
TRBV5-1,medium-sized,.,TRBJ2-7,TGCGCCAGCCGCCGAGATACCTACGAGCAGTACTTC,CASRRDTYEQYF
TRBV5-5,few,.,TRBJ2-3,TGTGCCAGCAGCTTGGTGGGGGGCCCCCACCTTACGCAGTATTTT,CASSLVGGPHLTQYF
TRBV7-8,many,.,TRBJ1-2,TGTGCCAGCAGCTTGACGGATTATGGCTACACCTTC,CASSLTDYGYTF
TRBV6-1,.,.,TRBJ1-1,TGTGCCAGCAGCCGACTGTCGAACACTGAAGCTTTCTTT,CASSRLSNTEAFF
TRBV9,many,.,TRBJ2-7,TGTGCCAGCAGCGTAGATTCCGAGCCATCCTACGAGCAGTACTTC,CASSVDSEPSYEQYF
TRBV12-3/TRBV12-4,.,.,TRBJ2-7,TGTGCCAGCAGGACCCCGGGGGGCCAGCAGTACTTC,CASRTPGGQQYF
TRBV2,.,TRBD1,TRBJ1-5,TGTGCCAGCAAGACGGACAGGGGGAAGTCTCAGCCCCAGCATTTT,CASKTDRGKSQPQHF
TRBV5-1,few,.,TRBJ2-3,TGCGCCAGCAGCCCTTTAGGGGGGATAGATACGCAGTATTTT,CASSPLGGIDTQYF
TRBV7-6,many,TRBD1,TRBJ1-6,TGTGCCAGCAGCTTTCTCGGACAGGGTAATTCACCCCTCCACTTT,CASSFLGQGNSPLHF
TRBV5-1,many,TRBD2,TRBJ2-5,TGCGCCAGCAGCTTCGGGAGGGTCTCACTGGTCCAAGAGACCCAGTACTTC,CASSFGRVSLVQETQYF
TRBV3-1,few,.,TRBJ1-2,TGTGCCAGCAGCCAGCGGGGAGATTATTATGGCTACACCTTC,CASSQRGDYYGYTF
TRBV12-3/TRBV12-4,.,.,TRBJ2-3,TGTGCCAGCAGACGGGCCGGGCTAGACACAGATACGCAGTATTTT,CASRRAGLDTDTQYF
TRBV7-6,many,TRBD2,TRBJ2-1,TGTGCCAGCAGCTTAAGGGGACTAGCGTTTAGCTCCTACAATGAGCAGTTCTTC,CASSLRGLAFSSYNEQFF
TRBV5-1,few,.,TRBJ1-4,TGCGCCAGCAGCTCCGGGAGGACTAATGAAAAACTGTTTTTT,CASSSGRTNEKLFF
TRBV5-1,many,TRBD2,TRBJ2-1,TGCGCCAGCAGGTGGACTAGCGGGACGGGTGAGCAGTTCTTC,CASRWTSGTGEQFF
TRBV5-4,few,.,TRBJ2-7,TGTGCCAGCAGCTTTTTGGACGAATCCTACGAGCAGTACTTC,CASSFLDESYEQYF
TRBV5-1,many,TRBD2,TRBJ2-7,TGCGCCAGCAGCTTGAGGACTAGCGGGATCAACTACGAGCAGTACTTC,CASSLRTSGINYEQYF
TRBV20-1,few,.,TRBJ1-2,TGCAGTGCTAACAAGGGGGACTATGGCTACACCTTC,CSANKGDYGYTF
TRBV10-3,many,.,TRBJ1-2,TGTGCCGCCATCAGTGACCGGGATGGCTACACCTTC,CAAISDRDGYTF
TRBV6-2/TRBV6-3,few,.,TRBJ2-7,TGTGCCAGCAGGGGGCGGGACCGCCCGACCTACGAGCAGTACTTC,CASRGRDRPTYEQYF
TRBV24-1,many,TRBD2,TRBJ2-3,TGTGCCACCAGTGATTATGGGACTAGGACAACAGATACGCAGTATTTT,CATSDYGTRTTDTQYF
TRBV28,many,.,TRBJ2-1,TGTGCCAGCAGTAAATACAATGAGCAGTTCTTC,CASSKYNEQFF
TRBV28,many,.,TRBJ2-1,TGTGCCAGCAGTCTCACTAGATTTCAGCAGTTCTTC,CASSLTRFQQFF
TRBV27,many,.,TRBJ2-7,TGTGCCAGCAGTTTATGGCCCTCCTACGAGCAGTACTTC,CASSLWPSYEQYF
TRBV29-1,few,TRBD2,TRBJ2-1,TGCAGCGTTTACGCGGGGGGACACAATGAGCAGTTCTTC,CSVYAGGHNEQFF
TRBV28,.,.,TRBJ1-5,TGTGCCAGCAGTCCCGGGGGGGACAGCAATCAGCCCCAGCATTTT,CASSPGGDSNQPQHF
TRBV5-1,.,.,TRBJ2-6,TGCGCCAGCAGCTTGGCCAAGTTGGAAAGGGCCAACGTCCTGACTTTC,CASSLAKLERANVLTF